The 4 T cell receptor beta chains below all came from one sample that was sequenced in a study of cytomegalovirus exposure and HLA in healthy donors. PCR amplification relied on 60 Vbeta primers (plus 13 Jbeta primers). TCRdb's copy holds only in-frame clones and misses some; the assay was immunoSEQ multiplex PCR. This table has about 160,000 clones, about four fifths appearing once. The specimen was PBMCs. These receptors were taken from a male donor in good health and CMV-seronegative.

V and J are TRBV29-1 and TRBJ2-2; a weak D match, TRBD2 (6 bases). This CDR3 contains 12 residues. Trimming shortened V by 4 bases and J by 7 bases, and 10 bases separated the two germline ends. In germline, CDR1 is SQVTM, CDR2 ANQGSEA. This CDR3 is CSVGREVGELFF. Written as DNA, the CDR3 is TGCAGCGTTGGAAGGGAGGTCGGGGAGCTGTTTTTT.

The genes are TRBV28 and TRBJ1-3; 8 bases fit TRBD1. Germline lookup yields CDR1 MDHEN and CDR2 SYDVKM. J was trimmed by 4 bases and V by 6 bases; bases with no gene match: 5. The CDR3 length is 14 residues. Written as DNA, the CDR3 is TGTGCCAGCAGCCCAGGGGGCCAGGGAAACACCATATATTTT. This codes for CASSPGGQGNTIYF.

This clone was recorded only once. The J gene is TRBJ2-5, the V gene TRBV7-8; D possibly corresponds to TRBD2 (6 bases). The V end lost 3 bases, the J end lost 4 bases, and 12 bases lay between the germline ends. Germline V lookup: CDR1 SGHVS, CDR2 FQNEAQ. CDR3 length: 14 residues. The CDR3 loop is CASSFGGRRETQYF. CDR3 nucleotides: TGTGCCAGCAGCTTTGGGGGGAGGCGAGAGACCCAGTACTTC.

The chain employs TRBV4-2 and TRBJ1-1, with 12 bases identical to TRBD1. Trimming removed 3 bases from V and 3 bases from J; junction bases left unmatched: 8. The CDR3 sequence is 17 residues long. Germline-derived CDR1 and CDR2 are LGHNA and YNFKEQ. CDR3 amino acids: CASSQGTGGATDTEAFF. The CDR3 DNA sequence: TGTGCCAGCAGCCAGGGGACAGGGGGCGCAACGGACACTGAAGCTTTCTTT.